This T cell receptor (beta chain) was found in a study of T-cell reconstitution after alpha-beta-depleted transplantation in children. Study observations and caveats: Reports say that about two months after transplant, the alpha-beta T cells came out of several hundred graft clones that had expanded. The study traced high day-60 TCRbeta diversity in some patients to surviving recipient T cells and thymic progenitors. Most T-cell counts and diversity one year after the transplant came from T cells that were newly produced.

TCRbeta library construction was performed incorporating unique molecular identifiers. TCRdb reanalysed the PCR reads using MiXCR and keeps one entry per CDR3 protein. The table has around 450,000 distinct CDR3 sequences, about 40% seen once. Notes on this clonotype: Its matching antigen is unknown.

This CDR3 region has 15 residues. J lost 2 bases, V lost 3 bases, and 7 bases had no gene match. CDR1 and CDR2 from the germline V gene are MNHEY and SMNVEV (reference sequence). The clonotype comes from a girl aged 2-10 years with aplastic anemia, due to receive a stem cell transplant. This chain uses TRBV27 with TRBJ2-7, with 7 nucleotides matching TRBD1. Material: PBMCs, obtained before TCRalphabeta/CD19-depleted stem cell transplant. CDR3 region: CASSFGDSPTYEQYF. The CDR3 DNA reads TGTGCCAGCAGTTTTGGGGACAGTCCCACCTACGAGCAGTACTTC.